The subject of this entry is one TCR beta chain. Its antigen is not identified. This record belongs to a study of CD8 T cells in ankylosing spondylitis. Each CDR3 protein is one row after TCRdb ran MiXCR on the 5' RACE reads. The sample has over 700,000 distinct CDR3 sequences; under 20% are singletons. Study-wide results and limits: Among TCR beta sequences, a motif of under ten highly homologous variants appeared characteristic of ankylosing spondylitis blood. The study looked at matched synovial fluid samples from ankylosing spondylitis patients. Disease-linked clones were reported to be significantly enriched there.

V lost 10 bases, J lost 4 bases, and 10 bases lay in between. This CDR3 spans 11 amino acids. The sequence came from a male donor with ankylosing spondylitis. J is TRBJ1-2 and V is TRBV12-3 or TRBV12-4; D uncertain. The specimen sequenced was blood, either unsorted or a sorted T cell fraction (not recorded which). The CDR3 DNA reads TGTGCCACCGGACGGGTCTATGGCTACACCTTC. Residues: CATGRVYGYTF.